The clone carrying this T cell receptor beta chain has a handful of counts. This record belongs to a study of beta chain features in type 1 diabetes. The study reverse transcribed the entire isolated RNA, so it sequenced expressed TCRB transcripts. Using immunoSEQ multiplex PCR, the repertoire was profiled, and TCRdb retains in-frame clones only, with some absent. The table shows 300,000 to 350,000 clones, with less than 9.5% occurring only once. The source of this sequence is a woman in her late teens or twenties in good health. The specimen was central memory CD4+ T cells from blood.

CDR3: CASSPRGTDTQYF. CDR3 DNA: TGCGCCAGCAGCCCCCGTGGTACAGATACGCAGTATTTT. This chain uses TRBV4-3 with TRBJ2-3; D unclear. CDR3 length: 13 residues. The ends were cut back, 4 bases at V and 3 bases at J, with 8 bases in the middle. Germline CDR1 LGHNA, CDR2 YSLEER.